Shown below are 4 T cell receptor beta chains from a single sample sequenced in a study of blood T cell repertoires in COVID-19. The assay was immunoSEQ multiplex PCR, and TCRdb's table has in-frame clones only and misses some. The repertoire holds around 83,000 clones, more than 85% seen once, with about 15% in the top ten. The specimen was peripheral blood. The receptors stem from a man between 70 and 80 years old with active or convalescent COVID-19.

V gene TRBV6-6 combines with J gene TRBJ1-1, with no clear D. The V and J ends lost 0 bases and 9 bases respectively, with 14 bases between them. There are 14 residues in the CDR3. CDR1 and CDR2 (germline): MNHNY, SVGAGI (reference sequence). CDR3 nucleotides: TGTGCCAGCAGTTACTCAGAACAGCCCATTAAAGCTTTCTTT. This translates into CASSYSEQPIKAFF.

The V call is TRBV7-2, the J call TRBJ1-1; D is perhaps TRBD1 (6 bases). Per germline, CDR1 SGHTA and CDR2 FQGNSA. CDR3 size: 14 residues. The germline V and J ends were trimmed by 5 bases and 2 bases, with 12 bases remaining between them. In DNA, the CDR3 is TGTGCCAGCAGCCGGCGGACAGCTAACACTGAAGCTTTCTTT. This codes for CASSRRTANTEAFF.

This chain uses TRBV27 with TRBJ2-7; 8 nucleotides match TRBD2. The CDR3 is 15 amino acids. Germline trimming cut 2 bases from V and 5 bases from J; bases unmatched to any gene: 8. Germline V gene sequence: CDR1 MNHEY, CDR2 SMNVEV (reference sequence). The CDR3 DNA reads TGTGCCAGCAGTTTAGGCAGGACTAGCTTCGACGAGCAGTACTTC. It is translated as CASSLGRTSFDEQYF.

This rearrangement joins TRBV6-4 to TRBJ2-7, with 16 bases lining up with TRBD2. Germline V CDR1 and CDR2: MRHNA, SNTAGT. V shed 5 bases and J 3 bases; nucleotides not matched to a gene: 13. The CDR3 covers 19 residues. The CDR3 reads CASSQLGTSGRARGYEQYF. As DNA, the CDR3 is TGTGCCAGCAGTCAATTAGGGACTAGCGGGAGGGCCCGGGGCTACGAGCAGTACTTC.